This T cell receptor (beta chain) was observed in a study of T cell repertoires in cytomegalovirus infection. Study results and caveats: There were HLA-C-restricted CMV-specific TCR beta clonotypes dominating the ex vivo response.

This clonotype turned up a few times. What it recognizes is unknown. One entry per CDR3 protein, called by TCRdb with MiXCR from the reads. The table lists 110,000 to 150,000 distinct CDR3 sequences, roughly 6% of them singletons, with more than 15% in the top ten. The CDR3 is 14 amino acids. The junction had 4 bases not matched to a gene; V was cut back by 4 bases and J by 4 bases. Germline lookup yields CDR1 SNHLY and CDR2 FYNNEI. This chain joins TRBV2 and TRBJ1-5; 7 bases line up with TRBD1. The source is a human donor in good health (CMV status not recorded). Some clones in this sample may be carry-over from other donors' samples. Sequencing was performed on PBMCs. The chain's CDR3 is CASSGRQGNQPQHF. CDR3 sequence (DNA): TGTGCCAGCAGTGGGCGACAGGGTAATCAGCCCCAGCATTTT.